This TCR beta chain is drawn from a study of CD8 T cells in Susac syndrome. After removal of 4 bases from V and 4 bases from J, the junction contained 4 bases not matched to a gene. Germline CDR1 LNHDA, CDR2 SQIVND (reference sequence). The CDR3 totals 14 residues. Reverse transcription of about 0.5 to 1 ug RNA was carried out with random hexamers. TCR beta CDR3 was amplified by immunoSEQ covering 54 Vbeta and 13 Jbeta. From the immunoSEQ multiplex PCR reads, TCRdb called clonotypes with MiXCR, one entry per CDR3 protein. The repertoire holds tens of thousands of distinct CDR3 sequences, about 92% seen once, with 0.2% in the top ten.

Input material: CD8+ T cells from PBMCs. The chain couples TRBV19 to TRBJ1-1; 9 bases map to TRBD1. The TCR originated in a human donor in good health. In DNA form, the CDR3 reads TGTGCCAGTAGTAGGGACAGGGCAGGCACTGAAGCTTTCTTT. Translation gives CASSRDRAGTEAFF.